This entry describes one T cell receptor (beta chain). What it binds is unknown. TCRdb re-derived calls from the reads in MiXCR, one entry per CDR3 protein. This sample has about 140,000 distinct CDR3 sequences, with approximately 5.9% found just once. The data were obtained in a study of T cell repertoires in cytomegalovirus infection. Turning to the study itself: From public TCR beta signatures came an indication of both CMV infection and matching HLA type. The study's findings and limits: Pooled public TCR beta family frequency picked out CMV carriers with the relevant HLA. What dominated the ex vivo response were HLA-C-restricted CMV-specific TCR beta clonotypes.

From germline, CDR1 is SGHRS and CDR2 YFSETQ. V lost 0 bases, J lost 3 bases, and 7 bases lay in between. The CDR3 is made up of 13 amino acids. This TCR derives from a human donor in good health (CMV status not recorded). Some clones in this sample may be carry-over from other donors' samples. J is TRBJ2-7 and V is TRBV5-1, with D maybe TRBD2 (5 bases). Material for sequencing was PBMCs. CDR3 DNA sequence: TGCGCCAGCAGCTTGGCCGGACTCTACGAGCAGTACTTC. It specifies CASSLAGLYEQYF.